This T cell receptor (beta chain) was captured in a study of T-cell reconstitution after alpha-beta-depleted transplantation in children. General study findings and limits: The study traced high day-60 TCRbeta diversity in some patients to surviving recipient T cells and thymic progenitors. Roughly two months post-transplant, alpha-beta T cells reportedly originated from several hundred graft clones that had expanded. One year post-transplant, T-cell counts and diversity were largely derived from T cells produced anew.

Per germline, CDR1 MDHEN and CDR2 SYDVKM. The CDR3 has 15 residues. Preparing the TCRbeta library involved the use of unique molecular identifiers. TCRdb redid the calling of the PCR reads with MiXCR, one entry per CDR3 protein. The sample contains 250,000 or so distinct CDR3 sequences, under 9.5% of which appear only once. This clonotype occurred many times. Antigen unknown. One end of the junction fails to match germline, which may point to a read error. The TCR sequence derives from a male patient aged 10-17 years who had a stem cell transplant for acute lymphoblastic leukemia, so the T cells may come from the graft donor. The V call is TRBV28, the J call TRBJ1-1, with D perhaps TRBD1 (6 bases). The sample consisted of PBMCs, mostly from graft donor cells, taken 180 days after TCRalphabeta/CD19-depleted stem cell transplant. CDR3 DNA sequence: TGTGCCAGCAGCTTAGGGGGGCAGGGTAACATTGAAGCTTTCTTT. This gives the protein CASSLGGQGNIEAFF.